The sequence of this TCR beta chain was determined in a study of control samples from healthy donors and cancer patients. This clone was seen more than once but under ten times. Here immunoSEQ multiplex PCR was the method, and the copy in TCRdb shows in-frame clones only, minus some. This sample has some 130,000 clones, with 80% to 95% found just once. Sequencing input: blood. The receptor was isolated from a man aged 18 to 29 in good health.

The CDR3 DNA is TGTGCCAGTACATATCAAACAGGGGGCAGCTCACCCCTCCACTTT. Its protein product is CASTYQTGGSSPLHF. The chain couples TRBV19 to TRBJ1-6; 9 bases are shared with TRBD1. From germline, CDR1 is LNHDA and CDR2 SQIVND (reference sequence). The CDR3 sequence is 15 residues long. Trimming at V came to 7 bases and at J to 10 bases, leaving 11 bases not matched to a gene.